This TCR beta chain was obtained from a study of blood T cell repertoires in COVID-19. V was pared by 4 bases and J by 4 bases, with 4 bases of the junction left unmatched. The length of the CDR3 is 16 residues. CDR1 and CDR2 from the germline V gene are MNHEY and SVGAGI. In the authors' methods: Estimated nucleated cell counts came from reference gene primer amplification. The repertoire was sequenced with immunoSEQ multiplex PCR; TCRdb's copy has only in-frame clones and lacks some. That table furnishes V, J and clone size, whereas the DNA furnished D and trimming. In the table there are hundreds of thousands of clones, 86% of which are singletons.

V gene TRBV6-5 combines with J gene TRBJ2-2; TRBD2 matches 12 bases. What was sequenced was peripheral blood. This sequence originates from a woman in her 70s with COVID-19, enrolled during active disease. The chain's CDR3 is CASSSLAGGLTGELFF. The CDR3 bases are TGTGCCAGCAGTTCCCTAGCGGGGGGGCTCACCGGGGAGCTGTTTTTT.